Given below is one TCR beta chain in context. The data were taken from a study of blood T cell repertoires in COVID-19. Sequencing used immunoSEQ multiplex PCR; TCRdb keeps in-frame clones, though not all of them. Of some 400,000 clones listed, 80% to 95% were seen once; the top ten hold 0.86%. Germline lookup yields CDR1 SNHLY and CDR2 FYNNEI. The CDR3 has 14 residues. The V and J ends lost 3 bases and 8 bases, in that order; junction bases with no gene match: 9. The sequencing sample was made of PBMCs or T cells enriched from blood (not recorded which). This chain connects TRBV2 to TRBJ1-2; 7 bases align to TRBD1. This clonotype was obtained from a woman aged 40 to 50 who had been exposed to COVID-19. CDR3 bases: TGTGCCAGCAGTGAGGTAGAAGGGGGCGGCGGCTACACCTTC. Its protein is CASSEVEGGGGYTF.